This T cell receptor (beta chain) came from a study of blood T cell repertoires in COVID-19. The wider study: Spain, Italy and the United States supplied samples that represented acute and convalescent COVID-19. Nucleic acid was either cDNA or gDNA, and it came from T cells, B-cell-depleted T cells, or PBMCs.

Under the authors' procedure: Researchers report that nucleated cell counts were estimated from reference gene primer amplification. Profiling relied on immunoSEQ multiplex PCR, and the TCRdb table lists in-frame clones only, not all of them. That table supplies the V and J calls and clone size; D and trimming were determined from the DNA. The sample contains some 49,000 clones, roughly 80% of which appear only once. The CDR3 has 17 residues. Trimming left V 4 bases short and J 3 bases short, with 22 bases between. The germline gives CDR1 MNHEY, CDR2 SVGEGT. The table lists this clone with a count of one.

Material: peripheral blood. The sequence was obtained from a human donor in a cohort sampled during active COVID-19. The chain uses TRBV6-2 or TRBV6-3 and TRBJ2-7, with D perhaps TRBD1 (5 bases). The CDR3: CASSFPRLGRKFYEQYF. DNA of the CDR3: TGTGCCAGCAGTTTCCCCCGGTTGGGGCGGAAGTTCTACGAGCAGTACTTC.